These T cell receptor beta chains were read from a single sample in a study of blood T cell repertoires in COVID-19. TCRdb's table, derived via immunoSEQ multiplex PCR, lists solely in-frame clones and lacks some. This table has more than 200,000 clones, 88% appearing once. The source material was peripheral blood. These receptors all stem from a man aged 65-85 years with acute or convalescent COVID-19. Both conserved end residues are part of each CDR3. Each record gives: D gene, V gene, J gene, clone size, CDR3 DNA, CDR3 protein. The D gene is left open where the match is weak. Clone sizes are given selectively: once, few, many, or a class where the clone is expanded.

D gene: NA; V gene: TRBV7-2; J gene: TRBJ2-1; clone size: NA; CDR3 DNA: TGTGCCAGCAGCCCCCGCAATGAGCAGTTCTTC; CDR3 protein: CASSPRNEQFF
D gene: NA; V gene: TRBV30; J gene: TRBJ1-2; clone size: NA; CDR3 DNA: TGTGCCTGGAGTCGCGGGGACGGCTACACCTTC; CDR3 protein: CAWSRGDGYTF
D gene: TRBD1; V gene: TRBV5-5; J gene: TRBJ1-5; clone size: NA; CDR3 DNA: TGTGCCAGCAGCGTGCAACCGGGACAGCTTAGCAATCAGCCCCAGCATTTT; CDR3 protein: CASSVQPGQLSNQPQHF
D gene: TRBD2; V gene: TRBV27; J gene: TRBJ2-7; clone size: NA; CDR3 DNA: TGTGCCAGCAGTTTCAAAGGACTAGCCTACGAGCAGTACTTC; CDR3 protein: CASSFKGLAYEQYF
D gene: NA; V gene: TRBV5-6; J gene: TRBJ1-1; clone size: NA; CDR3 DNA: TGTGCCAGCAGCGATTGGGCGGGGTGGAACACTGAAGCTTTCTTT; CDR3 protein: CASSDWAGWNTEAFF
D gene: NA; V gene: TRBV6-5; J gene: TRBJ2-7; clone size: NA; CDR3 DNA: TGTGCCAGCAGTTACCAATCGACAGGAGGCCTCTACGAGCAGTACTTC; CDR3 protein: CASSYQSTGGLYEQYF
D gene: NA; V gene: TRBV19; J gene: TRBJ2-2; clone size: NA; CDR3 DNA: TGTGCCAGTAGTATAGGTCAGGTGAACACCGGGGAGCTGTTTTTT; CDR3 protein: CASSIGQVNTGELFF
D gene: NA; V gene: TRBV28; J gene: TRBJ2-2; clone size: NA; CDR3 DNA: TGTGCCAGCAGTTTATTGTCGGGGTCGCGCACCGGGGAGCTGTTTTTT; CDR3 protein: CASSLLSGSRTGELFF
D gene: NA; V gene: TRBV11-2; J gene: TRBJ1-1; clone size: NA; CDR3 DNA: TGTGCCAGCAGCTTAGATTTGACCGGGGGTGAAGCTTTCTTT; CDR3 protein: CASSLDLTGGEAFF
D gene: NA; V gene: TRBV6-5; J gene: TRBJ1-1; clone size: NA; CDR3 DNA: TGTGCCAGCAGTTCCCCAGAACCAGGGAACACTGAAGCTTTCTTT; CDR3 protein: CASSSPEPGNTEAFF
D gene: TRBD1; V gene: TRBV18; J gene: TRBJ2-2; clone size: NA; CDR3 DNA: TGTGCCAGCTCACCCCTGAGGCTTTGGGACAGCGCCACCGGGGAGCTGTTTTTT; CDR3 protein: CASSPLRLWDSATGELFF
D gene: NA; V gene: TRBV5-5; J gene: TRBJ1-1; clone size: NA; CDR3 DNA: TGTGCCAGCAGCTTGGAACAGTGGAACACTGAAGCTTTCTTT; CDR3 protein: CASSLEQWNTEAFF
D gene: TRBD1; V gene: TRBV27; J gene: TRBJ1-2; clone size: NA; CDR3 DNA: TGTGCCAGCAGTCGACAGGGAATCTCCTATGGCTACACCTTC; CDR3 protein: CASSRQGISYGYTF
D gene: TRBD1; V gene: TRBV15; J gene: TRBJ2-3; clone size: NA; CDR3 DNA: TGTGCCACCAGCAGACGACAGGGTATTGCAGATACGCAGTATTTT; CDR3 protein: CATSRRQGIADTQYF
D gene: TRBD2; V gene: TRBV7-8; J gene: TRBJ2-2; clone size: NA; CDR3 DNA: TGTGCCAGCAGTATCGGACTAGCGGAGGCGAACACCGGGGAGCTGTTTTTT; CDR3 protein: CASSIGLAEANTGELFF
D gene: NA; V gene: TRBV5-1; J gene: TRBJ1-1; clone size: NA; CDR3 DNA: TGCGCCAGCAGCTTGGCCCTCGACAGCATGAACACTGAAGCTTTCTTT; CDR3 protein: CASSLALDSMNTEAFF
D gene: TRBD1; V gene: TRBV7-9; J gene: TRBJ1-2; clone size: once; CDR3 DNA: TGTGCCAGCAGCCTCGACAGGGGATATGGCTACACCTTC; CDR3 protein: CASSLDRGYGYTF
D gene: NA; V gene: TRBV3-1/TRBV3-2; J gene: TRBJ1-1; clone size: NA; CDR3 DNA: TGTGCCAGCACCCCCGCGGCAGGGAAGAGAGCTTTCTTT; CDR3 protein: CASTPAAGKRAFF
D gene: NA; V gene: TRBV29-1; J gene: TRBJ2-2; clone size: NA; CDR3 DNA: TGCAGCGTTGTTCGCGGCAGGGGCGGCGGGGAGCTGTTTTTT; CDR3 protein: CSVVRGRGGGELFF
D gene: NA; V gene: TRBV6-1; J gene: TRBJ1-2; clone size: NA; CDR3 DNA: TGTGCCAGCAGTGAAGCGCACGGGGATAGCTATGGCTACACCTTC; CDR3 protein: CASSEAHGDSYGYTF
D gene: NA; V gene: TRBV7-9; J gene: TRBJ1-6; clone size: few; CDR3 DNA: TGTGCCAGCAGCACAGGGTTTGCCCTCCACTTT; CDR3 protein: CASSTGFALHF
D gene: TRBD1; V gene: TRBV5-5; J gene: TRBJ1-1; clone size: NA; CDR3 DNA: TGTGCCAGCAGTCCGACAGGGGGAACGAACACTGAAGCTTTCTTT; CDR3 protein: CASSPTGGTNTEAFF
D gene: TRBD2; V gene: TRBV5-4; J gene: TRBJ2-7; clone size: NA; CDR3 DNA: TGTGCCAGCAGCTTCGGACTAGCGGGAAGCGAGCAGTACTTC; CDR3 protein: CASSFGLAGSEQYF
D gene: TRBD1; V gene: TRBV19; J gene: TRBJ1-1; clone size: NA; CDR3 DNA: TGTGCCAGTAGCCAAAGGACAGGGACTGGCACTGAAGCTTTCTTT; CDR3 protein: CASSQRTGTGTEAFF
D gene: TRBD1; V gene: TRBV28; J gene: TRBJ1-4; clone size: NA; CDR3 DNA: TGTGCCAGCAGCATTCCGGGACAGGGTGGAGAAAAACTGTTTTTT; CDR3 protein: CASSIPGQGGEKLFF
D gene: NA; V gene: TRBV9; J gene: TRBJ2-1; clone size: NA; CDR3 DNA: TGTGCCAGCAGCCTCAGTGGGCGCTATAACAATGAGCAGTTCTTC; CDR3 protein: CASSLSGRYNNEQFF
D gene: NA; V gene: TRBV18; J gene: TRBJ2-2; clone size: NA; CDR3 DNA: TGTGCCAGCTCCCCCCTTTCCGGGACCGGGGAGCTGTTTTTT; CDR3 protein: CASSPLSGTGELFF
D gene: NA; V gene: TRBV7-9; J gene: TRBJ1-1; clone size: NA; CDR3 DNA: TGTGCCAGCAGCACGAGAGGGGACTCTGAAGCTTTCTTT; CDR3 protein: CASSTRGDSEAFF
D gene: TRBD2; V gene: TRBV5-1; J gene: TRBJ2-3; clone size: NA; CDR3 DNA: TGCGCCAGCAGCACACTGCCTTCGGGGGGATTTAGCACAGATACGCAGTATTTT; CDR3 protein: CASSTLPSGGFSTDTQYF
D gene: NA; V gene: TRBV4-1; J gene: TRBJ1-6; clone size: NA; CDR3 DNA: TGCGCCAGCAGCCAAGATAACAGCCGTCTCTCCTATAATTCACCCCTCCACTTT; CDR3 protein: CASSQDNSRLSYNSPLHF
D gene: TRBD1; V gene: TRBV5-8; J gene: TRBJ1-6; clone size: NA; CDR3 DNA: TGTGCCAGCCCTCGGACAGGGTCGGATTCACCCCTCCACTTT; CDR3 protein: CASPRTGSDSPLHF
D gene: NA; V gene: TRBV24-1; J gene: TRBJ1-2; clone size: NA; CDR3 DNA: TGTGCCACCAGTGAAGGACAGAACTATGGCTACACCTTC; CDR3 protein: CATSEGQNYGYTF
D gene: NA; V gene: TRBV11-2; J gene: TRBJ1-2; clone size: NA; CDR3 DNA: TGTGCCAGCAGCTTGTTTGCAGGGGTACGTGGCTACACCTTC; CDR3 protein: CASSLFAGVRGYTF
D gene: NA; V gene: TRBV4-3; J gene: TRBJ2-7; clone size: NA; CDR3 DNA: TGCGCCAGCAGCAGAACGGCAGGCTCCTACGAGCAGTACTTC; CDR3 protein: CASSRTAGSYEQYF
D gene: TRBD1; V gene: TRBV10-3; J gene: TRBJ1-4; clone size: NA; CDR3 DNA: TGTGCCATCCGACCGGGACAGGGTAATGAAAAACTGTTTTTT; CDR3 protein: CAIRPGQGNEKLFF
D gene: NA; V gene: TRBV27; J gene: TRBJ1-2; clone size: NA; CDR3 DNA: TGTGCCAGCAGTTCCCAAACAGGTTCCTATGGCTACACCTTC; CDR3 protein: CASSSQTGSYGYTF
D gene: NA; V gene: TRBV7-2; J gene: TRBJ2-7; clone size: few; CDR3 DNA: TGTGCCAGCAGCTTAGATACCTACGAGCAGTACTTC; CDR3 protein: CASSLDTYEQYF
D gene: NA; V gene: TRBV28; J gene: TRBJ2-3; clone size: NA; CDR3 DNA: TGTGCCAGCAGTGGGCAGAAGGGGGGAGGGCCCGCAGATACGCAGTATTTT; CDR3 protein: CASSGQKGGGPADTQYF
D gene: NA; V gene: TRBV19; J gene: TRBJ1-1; clone size: NA; CDR3 DNA: TGTGCCAGTAGTCTTGACAGGATGAACACTGAAGCTTTCTTT; CDR3 protein: CASSLDRMNTEAFF
D gene: NA; V gene: TRBV19; J gene: TRBJ1-5; clone size: NA; CDR3 DNA: TGTGCCAGTAGTATAGGTGACTATCAGCCCCAGCATTTT; CDR3 protein: CASSIGDYQPQHF
D gene: TRBD1; V gene: TRBV29-1; J gene: TRBJ2-5; clone size: NA; CDR3 DNA: TGCAGCGTTCTACCGGCGACAGGGACGATGGAGACCCAGTACTTC; CDR3 protein: CSVLPATGTMETQYF
D gene: NA; V gene: TRBV7-9; J gene: TRBJ2-1; clone size: NA; CDR3 DNA: TGTGCCAGCAGCCCGGCGGGCGGACGAGCCTACAATGAGCAGTTCTTC; CDR3 protein: CASSPAGGRAYNEQFF
D gene: TRBD1; V gene: TRBV28; J gene: TRBJ1-2; clone size: NA; CDR3 DNA: TGTGCCCAGGGGGGATCGCGAGGCTACACCTTC; CDR3 protein: CAQGGSRGYTF
D gene: NA; V gene: TRBV28; J gene: TRBJ1-5; clone size: NA; CDR3 DNA: TGTGCCAGCAGCCCTCCCCCCGGAGGGAATCAGCCCCAGCATTTT; CDR3 protein: CASSPPPGGNQPQHF
D gene: NA; V gene: TRBV10-3; J gene: TRBJ2-2; clone size: NA; CDR3 DNA: TGTGCCATCAGTGAGGCACAGGGGGGGAGCACCGGGGAGCTGTTTTTT; CDR3 protein: CAISEAQGGSTGELFF
D gene: TRBD2; V gene: TRBV19; J gene: TRBJ2-1; clone size: NA; CDR3 DNA: TGTGCCAGTACCGGACTAGCGGGGATCTACAATGAGCAGTTCTTC; CDR3 protein: CASTGLAGIYNEQFF
D gene: NA; V gene: TRBV5-4; J gene: TRBJ2-1; clone size: once; CDR3 DNA: TGTGCCAGCAGCTTGGCCGGTCTAAACTCCTACAATGAGCAGTTCTTC; CDR3 protein: CASSLAGLNSYNEQFF
D gene: TRBD1; V gene: TRBV14; J gene: TRBJ1-6; clone size: NA; CDR3 DNA: TGTGCCAGCAGCCCGGCCGGACAGGGTCGCAGTTCACCCCTCCACTTT; CDR3 protein: CASSPAGQGRSSPLHF
D gene: NA; V gene: TRBV14; J gene: TRBJ1-1; clone size: NA; CDR3 DNA: TGTGCCAGCAGCCAACAGGGGACTGAAGCTTTCTTT; CDR3 protein: CASSQQGTEAFF